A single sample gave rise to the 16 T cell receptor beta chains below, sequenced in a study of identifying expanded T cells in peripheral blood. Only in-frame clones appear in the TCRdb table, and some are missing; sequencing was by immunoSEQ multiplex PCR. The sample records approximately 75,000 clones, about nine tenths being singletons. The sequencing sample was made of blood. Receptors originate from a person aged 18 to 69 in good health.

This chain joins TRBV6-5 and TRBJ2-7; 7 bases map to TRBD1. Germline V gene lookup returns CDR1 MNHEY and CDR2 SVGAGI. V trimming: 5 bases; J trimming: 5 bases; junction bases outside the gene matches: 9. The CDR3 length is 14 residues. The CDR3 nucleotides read TGTGCCAGCAGTAGACCGGGACAGACCCACGAGCAGTACTTC. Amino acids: CASSRPGQTHEQYF.

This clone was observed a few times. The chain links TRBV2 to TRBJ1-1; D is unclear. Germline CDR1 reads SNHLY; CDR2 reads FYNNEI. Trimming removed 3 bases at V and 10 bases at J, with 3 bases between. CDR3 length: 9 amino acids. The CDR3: CASSDGAFF. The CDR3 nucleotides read TGTGCCAGCAGTGATGGAGCTTTCTTT. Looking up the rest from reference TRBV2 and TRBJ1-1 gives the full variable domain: EPEVTQTPSHQVTQMGQEVILRCVPISNHLYFYWYRQILGQKVEFLVSFYNNEISEKSEIFDDQFSVERPDGSNFTLKIRSTKLEDSAMYFCASSDGAFFGQGTRLTVV.

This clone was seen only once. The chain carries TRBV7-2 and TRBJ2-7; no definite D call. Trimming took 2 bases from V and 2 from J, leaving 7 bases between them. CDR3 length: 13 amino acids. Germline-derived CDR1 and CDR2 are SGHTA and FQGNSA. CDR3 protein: CASSLRVTYEQYF. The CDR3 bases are TGTGCCAGCAGCTTAAGGGTAACCTACGAGCAGTACTTC.

The CDR3 DNA is TGTGCCACCAGCAAGCGGGAGGATGCGGATACGCAGTATTTT. Residues: CATSKREDADTQYF. The gene calls are TRBV15 and TRBJ2-3; TRBD2 matches 9 bases. Germline lookup yields CDR1 LNHNV and CDR2 YYDKDF (reference sequence). The CDR3 spans 14 residues. The J segment lost 6 bases and the V segment lost 4 bases, leaving 5 bases of the junction unmatched.

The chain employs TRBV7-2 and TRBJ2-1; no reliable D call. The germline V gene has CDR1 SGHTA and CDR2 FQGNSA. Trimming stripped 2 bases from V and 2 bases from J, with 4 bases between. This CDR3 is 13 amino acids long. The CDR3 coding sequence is TGTGCCAGCAGCTTACCAGCCTACAATGAGCAGTTCTTC. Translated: CASSLPAYNEQFF.

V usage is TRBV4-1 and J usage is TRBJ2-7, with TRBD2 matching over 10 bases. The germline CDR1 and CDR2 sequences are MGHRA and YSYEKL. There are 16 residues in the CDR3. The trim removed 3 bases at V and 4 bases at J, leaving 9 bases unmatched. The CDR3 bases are TGCGCCAGCAGCCAGGGGAGCGGGAGGGCCCGATACGAGCAGTACTTC. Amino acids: CASSQGSGRARYEQYF.

CDR3 nucleotide sequence: TGTGCCAGCAGCCCAAGGACAGCCGGAAACACCATATATTTT. This translates into CASSPRTAGNTIYF. V is TRBV5-6 and J is TRBJ1-3; a possible D gene is TRBD1 (6 bases). This CDR3 contains 14 residues. Trimming stripped 4 bases from V and 4 bases from J, with 12 bases between. From germline, CDR1 is SGHDT and CDR2 YYEEEE.

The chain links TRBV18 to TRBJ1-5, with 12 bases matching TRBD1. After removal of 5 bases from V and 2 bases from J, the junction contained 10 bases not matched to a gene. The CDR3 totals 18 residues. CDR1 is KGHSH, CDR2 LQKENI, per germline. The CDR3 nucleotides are TGTGCCAGCTCAAACTCAGGGACAGGGGGCTTGGGCAATCAGCCCCAGCATTTT. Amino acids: CASSNSGTGGLGNQPQHF.

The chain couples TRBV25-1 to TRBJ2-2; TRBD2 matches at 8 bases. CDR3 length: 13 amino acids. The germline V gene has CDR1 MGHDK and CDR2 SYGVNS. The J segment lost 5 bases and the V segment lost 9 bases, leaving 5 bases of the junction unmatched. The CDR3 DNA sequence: TGTGCCAGGAGCGGGAGTCAAACCGGGGAGCTGTTTTTT. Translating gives CARSGSQTGELFF.

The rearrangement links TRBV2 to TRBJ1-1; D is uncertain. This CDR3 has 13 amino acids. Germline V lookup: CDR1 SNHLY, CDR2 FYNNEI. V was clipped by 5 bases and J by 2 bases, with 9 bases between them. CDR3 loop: CASSQFINTEAFF. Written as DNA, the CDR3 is TGTGCCAGCAGTCAGTTTATTAACACTGAAGCTTTCTTT.

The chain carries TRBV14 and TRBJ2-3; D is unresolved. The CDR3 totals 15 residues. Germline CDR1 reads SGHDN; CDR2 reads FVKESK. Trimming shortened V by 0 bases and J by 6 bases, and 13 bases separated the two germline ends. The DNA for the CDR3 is TGTGCCAGCAGCCAAGATAGGGTAGCTTGGGATACGCAGTATTTT. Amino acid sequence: CASSQDRVAWDTQYF.

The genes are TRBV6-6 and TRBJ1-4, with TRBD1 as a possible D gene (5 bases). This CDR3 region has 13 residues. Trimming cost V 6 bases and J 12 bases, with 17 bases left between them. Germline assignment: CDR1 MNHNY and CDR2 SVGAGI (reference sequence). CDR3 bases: TGTGCCAGCAGAAAAACTGAGGGGTCTGAACTGTTTTTT. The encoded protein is CASRKTEGSELFF.

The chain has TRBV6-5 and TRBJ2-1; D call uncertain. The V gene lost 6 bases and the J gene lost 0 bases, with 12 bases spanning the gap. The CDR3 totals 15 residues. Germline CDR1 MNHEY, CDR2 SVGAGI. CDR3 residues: CASRSQMSSYNEQFF. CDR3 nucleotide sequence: TGTGCCAGCAGGAGTCAGATGAGCTCCTACAATGAGCAGTTCTTC.

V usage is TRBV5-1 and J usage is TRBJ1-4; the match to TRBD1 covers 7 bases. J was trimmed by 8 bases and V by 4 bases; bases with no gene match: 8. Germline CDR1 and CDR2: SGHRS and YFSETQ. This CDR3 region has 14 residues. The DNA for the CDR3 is TGCGCCAGCAGCGTAACAGGGGATGGAGAAAAACTGTTTTTT. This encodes CASSVTGDGEKLFF.

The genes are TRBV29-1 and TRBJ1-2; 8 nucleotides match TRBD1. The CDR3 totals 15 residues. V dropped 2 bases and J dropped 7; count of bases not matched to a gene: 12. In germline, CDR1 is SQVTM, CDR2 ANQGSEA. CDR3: CSVELLSRGLGGYTF. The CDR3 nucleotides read TGCAGCGTTGAACTATTATCCAGGGGGCTAGGTGGCTACACCTTC.

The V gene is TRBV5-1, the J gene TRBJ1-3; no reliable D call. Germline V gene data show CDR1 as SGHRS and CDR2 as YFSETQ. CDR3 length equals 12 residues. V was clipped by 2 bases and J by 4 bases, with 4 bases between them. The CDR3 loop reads CASSFEGNTIYF. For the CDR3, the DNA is TGCGCCAGCAGCTTTGAGGGAAACACCATATATTTT.